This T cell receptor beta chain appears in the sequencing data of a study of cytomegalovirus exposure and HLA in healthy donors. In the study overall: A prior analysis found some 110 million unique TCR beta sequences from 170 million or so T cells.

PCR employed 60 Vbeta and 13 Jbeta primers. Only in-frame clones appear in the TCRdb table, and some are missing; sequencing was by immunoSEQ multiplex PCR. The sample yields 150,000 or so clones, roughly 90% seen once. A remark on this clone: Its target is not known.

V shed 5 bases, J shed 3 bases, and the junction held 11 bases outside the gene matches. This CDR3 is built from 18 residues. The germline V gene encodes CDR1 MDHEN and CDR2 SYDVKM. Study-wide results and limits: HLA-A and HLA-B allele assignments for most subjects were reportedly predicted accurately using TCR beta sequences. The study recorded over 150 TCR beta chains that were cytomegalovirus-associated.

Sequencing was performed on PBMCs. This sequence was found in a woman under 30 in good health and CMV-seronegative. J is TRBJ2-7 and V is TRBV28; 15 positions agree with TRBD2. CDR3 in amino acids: CASSQPGLAGGDFYEQYF. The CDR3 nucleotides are TGTGCCAGCAGTCAACCGGGACTAGCGGGGGGCGACTTCTACGAGCAGTACTTC.